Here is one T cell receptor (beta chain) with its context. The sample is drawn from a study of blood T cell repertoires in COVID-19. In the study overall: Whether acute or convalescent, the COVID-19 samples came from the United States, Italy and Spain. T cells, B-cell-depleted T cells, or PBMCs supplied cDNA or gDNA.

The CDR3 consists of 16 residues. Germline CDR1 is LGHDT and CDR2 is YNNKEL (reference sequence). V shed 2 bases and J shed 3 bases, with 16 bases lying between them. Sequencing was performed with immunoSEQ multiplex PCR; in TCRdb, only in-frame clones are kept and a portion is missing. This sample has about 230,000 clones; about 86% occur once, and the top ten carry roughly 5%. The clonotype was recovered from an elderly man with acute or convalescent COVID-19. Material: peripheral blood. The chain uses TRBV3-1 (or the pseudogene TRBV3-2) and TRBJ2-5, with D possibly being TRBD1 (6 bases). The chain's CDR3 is CASSQRGRGREETQYF. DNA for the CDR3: TGTGCCAGCAGCCAAAGGGGCAGGGGCCGGGAAGAGACCCAGTACTTC.